This TCR beta chain was recorded in a study of CD8+CD57+ T cells in acquired aplastic anemia. Study findings and constraints: With respect to CD8+ Simpson's diversity, patients and controls did not differ significantly.

Per germline, CDR1 SGHTA and CDR2 FQGNSA. The CDR3 is 13 residues long. V was pared by 7 bases and J by 1 base, with 10 bases between. Genomic DNA constituted the template upon which TCR beta VDJ and CDR3 profiling was performed. From the reads, TCRdb called clonotypes with MiXCR, one entry per CDR3 protein. The top ten hold 1.1% of the sample, which has around 150,000 distinct CDR3 sequences, roughly 45% seen once. The sample holds many counts of this clonotype. No antigen is known for it. This chain uses TRBV7-2 with TRBJ1-1; D gene uncertain. The origin of this receptor is a human donor in good health. Sequences were obtained from sorted CD4+, CD8+, or CD8+CD57+ T cells (not recorded which) from PBMCs. The CDR3 spells CASTQWENTEAFF. CDR3 coding DNA: TGTGCCAGCACCCAATGGGAGAACACTGAAGCTTTCTTT. Variable domain in full (rest from reference TRBV7-2 and TRBJ1-1): GAGVSQSPSNKVTEKGKDVELRCDPISGHTALYWYRQSLGQGLEFLIYFQGNSAPDKSGLPSDRFSAERTGGSVSTLTIQRTQQEDSAVYLCASTQWENTEAFFGQGTRLTVV.